This is a list of T cell receptor beta chains from one sample in a study of cytomegalovirus exposure and HLA in healthy donors. Using immunoSEQ multiplex PCR, the repertoire was profiled, and TCRdb retains in-frame clones only, with some absent. In the table there are around 65,000 clones, around 86% of which are singletons. The sample comprised PBMCs. The receptors derive from a female donor in good health and CMV-seronegative. Both conserved end residues are part of each CDR3. D genes are given only for firm matches. The size entry is marked missing in some rows and otherwise reads once, few, many or a size class.

d_gene,j_gene,v_gene,abundance,CDR3nt,CDR3aa
.,TRBJ1-5,TRBV28,.,TGTGCCAGCAGTTTATACCAGGGGAGCAATCAGCCCCAGCATTTT,CASSLYQGSNQPQHF
TRBD1,TRBJ2-3,TRBV6-1,.,TGTGCCAGCACCCTAGACAGGGGAAGAGATACGCAGTATTTT,CASTLDRGRDTQYF
TRBD1,TRBJ2-7,TRBV7-9,.,TGTGCCAGCAGCTTAGTGGGGGCCGGGACAGGGACCTCCTACGAGCAGTACTTC,CASSLVGAGTGTSYEQYF
.,TRBJ2-7,TRBV13,.,TGTGCCAGCAGCTTACAAACCTACGAGCAGTACTTC,CASSLQTYEQYF
TRBD1,TRBJ2-4,TRBV5-4,.,TGTGCCAGCAGCTTGGACGCGGGACAGGAAAACATTCAGTACTTC,CASSLDAGQENIQYF
.,TRBJ1-2,TRBV5-8,.,TGTGCCAGCAGCTATGGCAGTAACTATGGCTACACCTTC,CASSYGSNYGYTF
TRBD2,TRBJ2-5,TRBV18,once,TGTGCCAGCTCACCACGACTAGCGGGGGGACAAGAGACCCAGTACTTC,CASSPRLAGGQETQYF
.,TRBJ2-7,TRBV19,.,TGTGCCAGTAGTGCAGGGGCCTACGAGCAGTACTTC,CASSAGAYEQYF
.,TRBJ1-2,TRBV12-1,.,TGTGCCAGCAGCTTTGTAAACCGTCGATTGGGGGAGGCAGAACATGGCTACACCTTC,CASSFVNRRLGEAEHGYTF
.,TRBJ2-3,TRBV7-5,.,TGTGCCATTCGAGGGTTCCCCACAGATACGCAGTATTTT,CAIRGFPTDTQYF
TRBD1,TRBJ1-4,TRBV15,.,TGTGCCACCAGCGGAAGACAGGGGTTCGGAGAAAAACTGTTTTTT,CATSGRQGFGEKLFF
TRBD1,TRBJ1-3,TRBV2,.,TGTGCCAGCAGGGACAGGGCCGGAAACACCATATATTTT,CASRDRAGNTIYF
TRBD2,TRBJ2-1,TRBV29-1,.,TGCAGCGTTGAACCTAGCGGGAGGCGGGGGGTCAATGAGCAGTTCTTC,CSVEPSGRRGVNEQFF
.,TRBJ2-6,TRBV30,.,TGTGCCTGGATGCAGGGAGGTTCTGGGGCCAACGGCCTGACTTTC,CAWMQGGSGANGLTF
.,TRBJ1-6,TRBV2,.,TGTGCCAGCAGTTCCAGCCGGGCGGGGGCCAATTCACCCCTCCACTTT,CASSSSRAGANSPLHF
TRBD1,TRBJ1-1,TRBV25-1,.,TGTGCCAGTCAGACAGGGATGAACACTGAAGCTTTCTTT,CASQTGMNTEAFF
.,TRBJ2-7,TRBV6-5,once,TGTGCCAGCAGTACCTCCGTGGGCTCCTACGAGCAGTACTTC,CASSTSVGSYEQYF
.,TRBJ2-7,TRBV30,.,TGTGCCTGGACGCCCGGACATCGTCCCTACGAGCAGTACTTC,CAWTPGHRPYEQYF
.,TRBJ2-3,TRBV5-1,.,TGCGCCAGCAGTAAAGAGCAGGGGGGAGATACGCAGTATTTT,CASSKEQGGDTQYF
.,TRBJ2-4,TRBV18,few,TGTGCCAGCTCACACAGTTTAGCCAAAAACATTCAGTACTTC,CASSHSLAKNIQYF
TRBD1,TRBJ1-2,TRBV19,.,TGTGCCGCAAACCCTGCTCCGGGACAGGGAGATGGAAGCGGCTACACCTTC,CAANPAPGQGDGSGYTF
TRBD2,TRBJ2-7,TRBV10-3,.,TGTGCCATCAGTGACCTCGTGGTAGCGGGAGACTACGAGCAGTACTTC,CAISDLVVAGDYEQYF
TRBD1,TRBJ1-1,TRBV25-1,.,TGTGCCAGCAGTCCAATGACAGGGGGCACTGAAGCTTTCTTT,CASSPMTGGTEAFF
TRBD1,TRBJ2-1,TRBV9,.,TGTGCCAGCAGCGTCTTACCAGGGGGATCCTACAATGAGCAGTTCTTC,CASSVLPGGSYNEQFF
TRBD1,TRBJ2-7,TRBV18,.,TGTGCCAGCTCAGGACAGGCAACCCCCTACGAGCAGTACTTC,CASSGQATPYEQYF
TRBD2,TRBJ2-7,TRBV11-2,.,TGTGCCAGCAGCTTAGATCAAAGGGTAGAGCGGGGGGGCAGGTACGAGCAGTACTTC,CASSLDQRVERGGRYEQYF
.,TRBJ2-7,TRBV6-6,once,TGTGCCAGCAGTTACTCGATGACAGGCTCCTACGAGCAGTACTTC,CASSYSMTGSYEQYF
.,TRBJ2-7,TRBV6-6,.,TGTGCCAGCAGTGGCGGGGGCGGGGTGTCCTACGAGCAGTACTTC,CASSGGGGVSYEQYF
.,TRBJ2-5,TRBV5-1,.,TGCGCCAGCAGCCAAAAAGCCGGGGGACGGGGAGAGACCCAGTACTTC,CASSQKAGGRGETQYF
TRBD1,TRBJ2-1,TRBV5-4,.,TGTGCCACCAGGACAAACAGGGGTTGGGAGCAGTTCTTC,CATRTNRGWEQFF
.,TRBJ2-7,TRBV5-6,.,TGTGCCAGCAGCTTAAAGGGGTTCTTGGACGAGCAGTACTTC,CASSLKGFLDEQYF
TRBD2,TRBJ2-7,TRBV7-8,.,TGTGCCAGCAGCTTAGGGGGACTAGCGGGGGAAGCGCCGAACTACGAGCAGTACTTC,CASSLGGLAGEAPNYEQYF
TRBD2,TRBJ2-7,TRBV14,.,TGTGCCAGCAGCCAAGCTTGGGGAGGGTACGAGCAGTACTTC,CASSQAWGGYEQYF
.,TRBJ2-7,TRBV7-2,.,TGTGCCAGCAGCTTGACCCTAGGTAGGGAGCAGTACTTC,CASSLTLGREQYF
TRBD2,TRBJ2-1,TRBV2,.,TGTGCCAGCACCGGGACTAGCGGGACAAATGAGCAGTTCTTC,CASTGTSGTNEQFF
TRBD1,TRBJ1-4,TRBV29-1,.,TGCAGCGTGCTCCACAGGGGGCCTAATGAAAAACTGTTTTTT,CSVLHRGPNEKLFF
TRBD1,TRBJ1-4,TRBV6-8,.,TGTGCCAGCAGTACCCGGGGACAGTTTGCAACTAATGAAAAACTGTTTTTT,CASSTRGQFATNEKLFF
.,TRBJ2-7,TRBV9,.,TGTGCCAGCAGCGTAGAGGAGGGGTACGAGCAGTACTTC,CASSVEEGYEQYF
.,TRBJ2-3,TRBV6-5,once,TGTGCCAGCAGTTTGTTTCAGGGGTTCACAGATACGCAGTATTTT,CASSLFQGFTDTQYF
.,TRBJ1-5,TRBV27,.,TGTGCCAGCGGGCCCGACAGCCTTAGCAATCAGCCCCAGCATTTT,CASGPDSLSNQPQHF
.,TRBJ2-2,TRBV7-8,.,TGTGCCAGCAGCCCAAGGGATTCCGGACTGGTCGTGACCGGGGAGCTGTTTTTT,CASSPRDSGLVVTGELFF
.,TRBJ2-3,TRBV9,.,TGTGCCAGCAGCGTCAGGGGAATTGGAGATACGCAGTATTTT,CASSVRGIGDTQYF
TRBD2,TRBJ2-1,TRBV28,.,TGTGCCAGCAGTCAAGTTTTCGGGGGGAGCCGAATATCCGGTAGCTACAATGAGCAGTTCTTC,CASSQVFGGSRISGSYNEQFF
.,TRBJ2-1,TRBV9,once,TGTGCCAGCAGCGCCCCCGGGACACCCTACAATGAGCAGTTCTTC,CASSAPGTPYNEQFF
.,TRBJ1-4,TRBV7-3,.,TGTGCCAGCAGCTTAGGAGTGTTAGCAGGGCAACTGTTTTTT,CASSLGVLAGQLFF
TRBD1,TRBJ2-7,TRBV30,.,TGTGCCTGGAGTGGGGGACAGGAAGGCCTCCACGAGCAGTACTTC,CAWSGGQEGLHEQYF
.,TRBJ2-4,TRBV19,.,TGTGCCAGTAGTTTCGAGGCTAGTCGCAGCAAAAACATTCAGTACTTC,CASSFEASRSKNIQYF
TRBD1,TRBJ1-1,TRBV10-1,.,TGCGCCAGCAGTCCCGGGACAGGGATCACTGAAGCTTTCTTT,CASSPGTGITEAFF
TRBD2,TRBJ2-1,TRBV11-2,once,TGTGCCAGCAGCCGGGGGTTGCGGGAGGGATCAAGGGATGAGCAGTTCTTC,CASSRGLREGSRDEQFF
TRBD1,TRBJ1-6,TRBV7-2,.,TGTGCCAGCAGCCCGGACAGGGGATATTCACCCCTCCACTTT,CASSPDRGYSPLHF
.,TRBJ2-7,TRBV5-1,few,TGCGCCAGCAGATTGGACAGTTCCAGCTCCTACGAGCAGTACTTC,CASRLDSSSSYEQYF
.,TRBJ1-4,TRBV28,.,TGTGCCAGCTGCACAGGCCCTCCAAATGAAAAACTGTTTTTT,CASCTGPPNEKLFF
TRBD2,TRBJ2-7,TRBV4-1,few,TGCGCCAGCAGCCAGCTCCTAAGCGGGAGCTACGAGCAGTACTTC,CASSQLLSGSYEQYF
TRBD1,TRBJ1-3,TRBV27,.,TGTGCCAGCAAGTCACAGGGGACGACTGGAAACACCATATATTTT,CASKSQGTTGNTIYF
.,TRBJ2-5,TRBV7-9,.,TGTGCCAGCAGCCAACGAGGGCGGGGTCAGGGTCAAGAGACCCAGTACTTC,CASSQRGRGQGQETQYF